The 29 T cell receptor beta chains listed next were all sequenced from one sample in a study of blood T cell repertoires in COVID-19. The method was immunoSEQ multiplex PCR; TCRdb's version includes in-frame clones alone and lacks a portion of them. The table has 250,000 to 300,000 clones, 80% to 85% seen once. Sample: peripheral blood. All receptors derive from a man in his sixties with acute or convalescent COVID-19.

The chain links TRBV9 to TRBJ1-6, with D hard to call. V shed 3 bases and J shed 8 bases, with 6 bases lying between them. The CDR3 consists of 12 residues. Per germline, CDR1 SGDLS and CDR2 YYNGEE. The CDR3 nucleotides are TGTGCCAGCAGCGGACTGCATTCACCCCTCCACTTT. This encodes CASSGLHSPLHF.

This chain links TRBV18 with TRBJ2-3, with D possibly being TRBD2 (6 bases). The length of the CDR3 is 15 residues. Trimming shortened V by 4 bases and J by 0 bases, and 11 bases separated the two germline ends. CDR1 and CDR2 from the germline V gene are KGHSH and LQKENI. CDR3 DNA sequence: TGTGCCAGCTCACGCTCCGGGACTAGCACAGATACGCAGTATTTT. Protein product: CASSRSGTSTDTQYF.

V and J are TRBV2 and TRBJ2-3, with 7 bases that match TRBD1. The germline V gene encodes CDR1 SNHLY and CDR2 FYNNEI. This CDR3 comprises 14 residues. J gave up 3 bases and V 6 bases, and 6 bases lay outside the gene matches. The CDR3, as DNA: TGTGCCAGCAGAAGGGGGCCCGGAACAGATACGCAGTATTTT. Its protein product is CASRRGPGTDTQYF.

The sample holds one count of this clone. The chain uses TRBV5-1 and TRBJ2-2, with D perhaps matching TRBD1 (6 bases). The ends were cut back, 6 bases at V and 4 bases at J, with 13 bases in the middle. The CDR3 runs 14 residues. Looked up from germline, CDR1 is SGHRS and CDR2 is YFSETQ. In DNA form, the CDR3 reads TGCGCCAGCACCCGGACAGAGAGCACCGGGGAGCTGTTTTTT. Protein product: CASTRTESTGELFF.

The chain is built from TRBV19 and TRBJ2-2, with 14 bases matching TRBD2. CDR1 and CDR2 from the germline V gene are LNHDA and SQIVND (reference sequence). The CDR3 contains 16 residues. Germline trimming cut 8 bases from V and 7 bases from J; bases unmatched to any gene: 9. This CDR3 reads CASLPGTSGSLGELFF. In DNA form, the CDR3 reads TGTGCCAGTCTCCCCGGGACTAGCGGGAGTCTCGGGGAGCTGTTTTTT.

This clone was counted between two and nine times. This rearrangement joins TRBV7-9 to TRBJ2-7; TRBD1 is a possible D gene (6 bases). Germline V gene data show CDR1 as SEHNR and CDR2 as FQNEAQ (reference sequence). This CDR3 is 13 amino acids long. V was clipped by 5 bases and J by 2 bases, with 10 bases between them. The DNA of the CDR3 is TGTGCCAGCAGCATAGGACAGCCCTACGAGCAGTACTTC. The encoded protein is CASSIGQPYEQYF.

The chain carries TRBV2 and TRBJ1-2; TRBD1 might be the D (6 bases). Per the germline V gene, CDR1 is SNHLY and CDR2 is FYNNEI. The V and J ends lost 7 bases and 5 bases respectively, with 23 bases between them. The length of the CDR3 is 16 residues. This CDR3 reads CASTEGGFVVGYGYTF. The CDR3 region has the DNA TGTGCCAGCACAGAGGGGGGGTTTGTAGTCGGGTATGGCTACACCTTC.

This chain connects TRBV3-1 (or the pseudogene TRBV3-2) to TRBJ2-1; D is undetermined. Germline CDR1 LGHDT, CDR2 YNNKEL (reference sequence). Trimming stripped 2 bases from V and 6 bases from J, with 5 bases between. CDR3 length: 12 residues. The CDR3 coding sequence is TGTGCCAGCAGCCAACTTAGCAATGAGCAGTTCTTC. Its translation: CASSQLSNEQFF.

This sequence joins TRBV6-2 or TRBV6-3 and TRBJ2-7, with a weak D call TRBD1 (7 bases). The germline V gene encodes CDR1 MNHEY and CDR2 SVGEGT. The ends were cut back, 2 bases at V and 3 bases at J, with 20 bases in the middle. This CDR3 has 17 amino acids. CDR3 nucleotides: TGTGCCAGCAGTTACCCGGACGCGGGACAGAGGATCTACGAGCAGTACTTC. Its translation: CASSYPDAGQRIYEQYF.

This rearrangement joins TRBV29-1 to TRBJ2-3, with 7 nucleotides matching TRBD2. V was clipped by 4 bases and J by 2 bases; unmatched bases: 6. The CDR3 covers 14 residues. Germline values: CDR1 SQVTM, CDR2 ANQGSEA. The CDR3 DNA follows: TGCAGCGTTGGGGGGGGAGGACACACAGATACGCAGTATTTT. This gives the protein CSVGGGGHTDTQYF.

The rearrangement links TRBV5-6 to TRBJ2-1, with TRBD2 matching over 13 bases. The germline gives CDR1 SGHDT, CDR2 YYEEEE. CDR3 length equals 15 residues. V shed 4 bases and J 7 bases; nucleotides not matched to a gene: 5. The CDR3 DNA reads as TGTGCCAGCAGCCGGGGACTAGCGGGATTAAATGAGCAGTTCTTC. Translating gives CASSRGLAGLNEQFF.

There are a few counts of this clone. As DNA, the CDR3 is TGTGCCAGTAGTATCTACACAGGGGCCGAAAAACTGTTTTTT. Its protein product is CASSIYTGAEKLFF. This chain connects TRBV19 to TRBJ1-4; the match to TRBD1 covers 7 bases. There are 14 residues in the CDR3. V shed 3 bases and J 8 bases; nucleotides not matched to a gene: 6. Germline V gene data show CDR1 as LNHDA and CDR2 as SQIVND (reference sequence).

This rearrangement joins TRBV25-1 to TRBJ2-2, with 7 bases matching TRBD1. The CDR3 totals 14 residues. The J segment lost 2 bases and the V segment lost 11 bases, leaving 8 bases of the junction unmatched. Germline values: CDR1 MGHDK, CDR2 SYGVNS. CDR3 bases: TGTGCCGCTCAGGGGGACGCCAACACCGGGGAGCTGTTTTTT. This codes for CAAQGDANTGELFF. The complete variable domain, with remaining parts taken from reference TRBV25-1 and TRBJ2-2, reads EADIYQTPRYLVIGTGKKITLECSQTMGHDKMYWYQQDPGMELHLIHYSYGVNSTEKGDLSSESTVSRIRTEHFPLTLESARPSHTSQYLCAAQGDANTGELFFGEGSRLTVL.

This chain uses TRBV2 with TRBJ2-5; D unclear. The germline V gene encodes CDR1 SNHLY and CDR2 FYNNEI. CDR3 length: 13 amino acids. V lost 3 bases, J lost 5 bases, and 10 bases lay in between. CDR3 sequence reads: CASSDNRWETQYF. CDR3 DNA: TGTGCCAGCAGTGACAACCGGTGGGAGACCCAGTACTTC. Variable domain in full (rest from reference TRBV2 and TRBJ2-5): EPEVTQTPSHQVTQMGQEVILRCVPISNHLYFYWYRQILGQKVEFLVSFYNNEISEKSEIFDDQFSVERPDGSNFTLKIRSTKLEDSAMYFCASSDNRWETQYFGPGTRLLVL.

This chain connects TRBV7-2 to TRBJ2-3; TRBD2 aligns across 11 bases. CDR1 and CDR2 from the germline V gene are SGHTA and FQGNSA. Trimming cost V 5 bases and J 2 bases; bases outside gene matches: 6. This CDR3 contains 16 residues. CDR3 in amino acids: CASSARLAGNTDTQYF. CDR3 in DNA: TGTGCCAGCAGCGCTCGACTAGCGGGAAACACAGATACGCAGTATTTT.

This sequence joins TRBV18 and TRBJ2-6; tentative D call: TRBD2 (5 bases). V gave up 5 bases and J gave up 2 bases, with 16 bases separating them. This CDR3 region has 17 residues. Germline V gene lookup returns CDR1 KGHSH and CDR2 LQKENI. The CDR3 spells CASSVSGWRPGANVLTF. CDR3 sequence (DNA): TGTGCCAGCTCAGTGTCAGGATGGAGGCCTGGGGCCAACGTCCTGACTTTC.

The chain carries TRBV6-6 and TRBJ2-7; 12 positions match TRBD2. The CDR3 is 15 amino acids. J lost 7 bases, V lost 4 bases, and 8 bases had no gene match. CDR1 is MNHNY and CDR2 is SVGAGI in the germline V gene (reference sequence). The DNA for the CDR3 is TGTGCCAGCAGTTGGACTAGCGGGGATGGGAGGGAGCAGTACTTC. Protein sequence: CASSWTSGDGREQYF.

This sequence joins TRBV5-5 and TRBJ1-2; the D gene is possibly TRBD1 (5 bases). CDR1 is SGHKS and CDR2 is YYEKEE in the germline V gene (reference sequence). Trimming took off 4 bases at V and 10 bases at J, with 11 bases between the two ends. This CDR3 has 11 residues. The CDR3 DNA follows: TGTGCCAGCAGCCCGGACACCTCCTACACCTTC. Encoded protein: CASSPDTSYTF.

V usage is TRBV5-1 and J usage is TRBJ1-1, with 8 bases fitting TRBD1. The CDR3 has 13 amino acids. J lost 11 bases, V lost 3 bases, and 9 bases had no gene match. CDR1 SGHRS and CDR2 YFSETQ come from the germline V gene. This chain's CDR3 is CASSSGQGASAFF. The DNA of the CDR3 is TGCGCCAGCAGCTCGGGGCAGGGGGCTAGTGCTTTCTTT.

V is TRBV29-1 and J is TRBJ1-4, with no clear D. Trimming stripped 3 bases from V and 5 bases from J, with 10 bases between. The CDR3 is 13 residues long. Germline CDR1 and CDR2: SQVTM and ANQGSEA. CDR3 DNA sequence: TGCAGCGTTGATAGGACGGGAAATGAAAAACTGTTTTTT. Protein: CSVDRTGNEKLFF.

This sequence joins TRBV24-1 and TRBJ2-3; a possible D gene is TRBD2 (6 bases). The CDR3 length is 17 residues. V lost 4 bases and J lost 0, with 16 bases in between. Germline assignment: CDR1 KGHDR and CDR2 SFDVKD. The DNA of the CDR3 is TGTGCCACCAGTGAGGCCGGGACTCTGGGTAGCACAGATACGCAGTATTTT. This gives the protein CATSEAGTLGSTDTQYF.

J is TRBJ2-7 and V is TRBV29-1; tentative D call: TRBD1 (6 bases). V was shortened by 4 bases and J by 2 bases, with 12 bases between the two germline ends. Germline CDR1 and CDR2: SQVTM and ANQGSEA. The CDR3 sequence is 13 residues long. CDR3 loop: CSVVSRDTYEQYF. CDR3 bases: TGCAGCGTTGTCTCCAGGGACACCTACGAGCAGTACTTC.

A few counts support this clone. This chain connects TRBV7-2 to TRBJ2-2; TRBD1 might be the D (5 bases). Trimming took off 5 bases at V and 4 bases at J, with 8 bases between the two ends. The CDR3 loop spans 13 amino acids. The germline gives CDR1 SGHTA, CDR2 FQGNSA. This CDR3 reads CASSLQVTGELFF. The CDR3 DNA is TGTGCCAGCAGCCTACAGGTCACCGGGGAGCTGTTTTTT. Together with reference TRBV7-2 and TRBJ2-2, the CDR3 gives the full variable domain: GAGVSQSPSNKVTEKGKDVELRCDPISGHTALYWYRQSLGQGLEFLIYFQGNSAPDKSGLPSDRFSAERTGGSVSTLTIQRTQQEDSAVYLCASSLQVTGELFFGEGSRLTVL.

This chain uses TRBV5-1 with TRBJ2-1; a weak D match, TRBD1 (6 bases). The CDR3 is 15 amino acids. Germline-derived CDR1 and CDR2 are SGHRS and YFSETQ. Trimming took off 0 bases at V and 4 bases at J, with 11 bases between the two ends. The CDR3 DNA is TGCGCCAGCAGCTTGGATCCAGGGGATTACAATGAGCAGTTCTTC. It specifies CASSLDPGDYNEQFF. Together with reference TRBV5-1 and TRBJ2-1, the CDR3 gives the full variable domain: KAGVTQTPRYLIKTRGQQVTLSCSPISGHRSVSWYQQTPGQGLQFLFEYFSETQRNKGNFPGRFSGRQFSNSRSEMNVSTLELGDSALYLCASSLDPGDYNEQFFGPGTRLTVL.

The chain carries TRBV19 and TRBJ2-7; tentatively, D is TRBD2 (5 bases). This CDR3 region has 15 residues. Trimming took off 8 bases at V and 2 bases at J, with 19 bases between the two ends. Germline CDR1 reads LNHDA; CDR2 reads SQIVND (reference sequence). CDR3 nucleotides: TGTGCCAGTCAAAACAGACCCCACGGGGCCTACGAGCAGTACTTC. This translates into CASQNRPHGAYEQYF. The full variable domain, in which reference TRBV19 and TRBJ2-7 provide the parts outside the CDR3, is DGGITQSPKYLFRKEGQNVTLSCEQNLNHDAMYWYRQDPGQGLRLIYYSQIVNDFQKGDIAEGYSVSREKKESFPLTVTSAQKNPTAFYLCASQNRPHGAYEQYFGPGTRLTVT.

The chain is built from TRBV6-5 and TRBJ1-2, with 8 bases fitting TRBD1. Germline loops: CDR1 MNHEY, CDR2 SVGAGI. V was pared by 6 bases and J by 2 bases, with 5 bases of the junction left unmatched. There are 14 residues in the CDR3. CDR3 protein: CASRDRALNYGYTF. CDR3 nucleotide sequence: TGTGCCAGCAGGGACAGGGCGCTCAACTATGGCTACACCTTC.

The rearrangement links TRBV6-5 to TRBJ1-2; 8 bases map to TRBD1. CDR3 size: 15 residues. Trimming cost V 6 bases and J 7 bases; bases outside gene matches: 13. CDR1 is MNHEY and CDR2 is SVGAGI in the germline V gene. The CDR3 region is CASRMQGASVGGYTF. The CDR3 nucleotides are TGTGCCAGCAGGATGCAGGGGGCATCAGTAGGTGGCTACACCTTC.

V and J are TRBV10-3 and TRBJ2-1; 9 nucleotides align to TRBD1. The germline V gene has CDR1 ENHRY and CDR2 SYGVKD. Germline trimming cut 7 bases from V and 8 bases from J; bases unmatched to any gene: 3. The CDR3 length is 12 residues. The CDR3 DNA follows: TGTGCCATCACTAGGACAGGGGATGAGCAGTTCTTC. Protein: CAITRTGDEQFF.

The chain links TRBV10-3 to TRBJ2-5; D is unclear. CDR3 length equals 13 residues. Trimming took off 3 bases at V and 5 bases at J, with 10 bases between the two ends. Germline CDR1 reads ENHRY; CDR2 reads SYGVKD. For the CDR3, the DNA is TGTGCCATCAGTGAACGAGGTACTGAGACCCAGTACTTC. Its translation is CAISERGTETQYF.